These T cell receptor beta chains were read from a single sample in a study of molecular identifiers for immune sequencing clone quantification. TCRdb used MiXCR to reprocess the PCR reads, holding one entry per CDR3 protein. The sample has about 320,000 distinct CDR3 sequences; 20% to 25% are singletons. Sample: naive CD8+ T cells from blood, with Jurkat cell RNA spiked in. Receptors originate from a human donor in good health. Some libraries in this study had Jurkat cell RNA spiked in. Each CDR3 is given with its conserved first and last residue. D genes are given only for firm matches. Expanded clones get a size class; other rows say once, few or many, or leave the size out.

TRBJ1-1,TRBV5-6,many,14,TRBD1,CASSFTGGWTEAFF,TGTGCCAGCAGCTTTACAGGGGGCTGGACTGAAGCTTTCTTT
TRBJ2-2,TRBV3-1,.,16,.,CASSFGQGELTGELFF,TGTGCCAGCAGCTTTGGGCAGGGCGAATTGACCGGGGAGCTGTTTTTT
TRBJ1-2,TRBV19,.,16,TRBD1,CASSAPGQISNYGYTF,TGTGCCAGTAGTGCCCCGGGACAGATTTCCAACTATGGCTACACCTTC
TRBJ2-3,TRBV4-3,many,16,TRBD2,CASSQELAGWTDTQYF,TGCGCCAGCAGCCAAGAATTAGCGGGGTGGACAGATACGCAGTATTTT
TRBJ1-1,TRBV4-1,many,15,.,CASSLDRKDGTEAFF,TGCGCCAGCAGCCTCGACAGGAAGGATGGCACTGAAGCTTTCTTT
TRBJ1-2,TRBV29-1,many,15,TRBD1,CSVGKDRVDNYGYTF,TGCAGCGTCGGGAAAGACAGGGTCGATAACTATGGCTACACCTTC
TRBJ1-4,TRBV12-3/TRBV12-4,many,14,.,CASRGGATNEKLFF,TGTGCCAGCAGAGGGGGGGCAACTAATGAAAAACTGTTTTTT
TRBJ1-6,TRBV7-9,few,21,TRBD1,CASSPTVPTGTGSSYNSPLHF,TGTGCCAGCAGCCCGACGGTGCCGACCGGGACAGGGAGCTCCTATAATTCACCCCTCCACTTT
TRBJ2-7,TRBV14,many,15,.,CASSPPWGGTYEQYF,TGTGCCAGCAGCCCTCCCTGGGGCGGAACCTACGAGCAGTACTTC
TRBJ2-3,TRBV12-3/TRBV12-4,.,16,TRBD2,CASSLQLAGLTDTQYF,TGTGCCAGCAGTCTCCAACTAGCGGGGCTCACAGATACGCAGTATTTT
TRBJ1-4,TRBV4-3,.,17,.,CACSQDVSGGANEKLFF,TGCGCCTGCAGCCAAGATGTGTCTGGGGGGGCGAATGAAAAACTGTTTTTT
TRBJ2-7,TRBV11-2,few,13,TRBD1,CASSFWTGYEQYF,TGTGCCAGCAGCTTTTGGACAGGGTACGAGCAGTACTTC
TRBJ1-4,TRBV28,many,14,.,CASSKSGWREKLFF,TGTGCCAGCTCAAAATCAGGGTGGCGGGAAAAACTGTTTTTT
TRBJ1-1,TRBV4-3,.,14,.,CASSSSQRPKEAFF,TGCGCCAGCAGCTCTTCACAGAGACCCAAAGAAGCTTTCTTT
TRBJ2-3,TRBV27,many,12,TRBD1,CASSMTGSEQYF,TGTGCCAGCAGTATGACAGGGAGCGAGCAGTATTTT
TRBJ2-1,TRBV7-2,many,15,.,CASSLVQGSYNEQFF,TGTGCCAGCAGCTTAGTACAGGGCTCCTACAATGAGCAGTTCTTC
TRBJ1-5,TRBV6-5,many,13,TRBD1,CASSPTGVQPQHF,TGTGCCAGCAGTCCTACAGGGGTACAGCCCCAGCATTTT
TRBJ2-2,TRBV9,few,17,.,CASSVGSGVLYTGELFF,TGTGCCAGCAGCGTAGGGAGTGGGGTACTATACACCGGGGAGCTGTTTTTT
TRBJ2-2,TRBV12-3/TRBV12-4,few,9,.,CARRGELFF,TGTGCCCGGAGAGGGGAGCTGTTTTTT
TRBJ2-3,TRBV4-3,many,15,.,CASSQDGPGSDTQYF,TGCGCCAGCAGCCAAGATGGACCAGGATCAGATACGCAGTATTTT
TRBJ2-5,TRBV7-9,many,14,.,CASSLALGEETQYF,TGTGCCAGCAGCCTAGCCCTTGGAGAAGAGACCCAGTACTTC
TRBJ1-1,TRBV14,many,15,.,CASSREVGWNTEAFF,TGTGCCAGCAGCCGCGAGGTTGGGTGGAACACTGAAGCTTTCTTT
TRBJ2-7,TRBV20-1,few,14,.,CSATARRSSYEQYF,TGCAGTGCCACGGCGCGTAGGAGCTCCTACGAGCAGTACTTC
TRBJ2-4,TRBV5-5,.,18,.,CASSLALPVSLAKNIQYF,TGTGCCAGCAGCTTGGCCCTACCCGTTAGCCTAGCCAAAAACATTCAGTACTTC
TRBJ2-1,TRBV19,.,14,TRBD1,CASSGQGTGNEQFF,TGTGCCAGTAGTGGACAGGGAACAGGGAATGAGCAGTTCTTC
TRBJ2-7,TRBV27,many,14,TRBD2,CASSSSGQAYEQYF,TGTGCCAGCAGTTCTAGCGGGCAAGCCTACGAGCAGTACTTC
TRBJ2-1,TRBV4-3,many,16,TRBD2,CASSKFLAGASNEQFF,TGCGCCAGCAGCAAGTTTCTAGCGGGCGCTAGCAATGAGCAGTTCTTC
TRBJ2-1,TRBV20-1,.,12,TRBD2,CSANGGGNEQFF,TGCAGTGCTAATGGGGGGGGTAATGAGCAGTTCTTC
TRBJ2-7,TRBV5-6,many,15,.,CASSSEYAGSYEQYF,TGTGCCAGCAGCTCAGAGTACGCAGGGAGCTACGAGCAGTACTTC
TRBJ1-1,TRBV2,few,15,.,CASSEGVGMNTEAFF,TGTGCCAGCAGTGAAGGAGTCGGTATGAACACTGAAGCTTTCTTT
TRBJ2-1,TRBV11-2,many,15,.,CASSLEGNPRNEQFF,TGTGCCAGCAGCTTAGAGGGGAACCCGCGGAATGAGCAGTTCTTC
TRBJ2-5,TRBV7-6,.,15,.,CASSQPGHPEETQYF,TGTGCCAGCAGCCAACCGGGACACCCAGAAGAGACCCAGTACTTC
TRBJ2-7,TRBV12-3/TRBV12-4,few,15,TRBD2,CASSFFSGGPYEQYF,TGTGCCAGCAGTTTTTTTTCGGGGGGGCCTTACGAGCAGTACTTC
TRBJ2-1,TRBV12-3/TRBV12-4,.,15,.,CASSPTVSSYNEQFF,TGTGCCAGCAGCCCGACGGTTAGCTCCTACAATGAGCAGTTCTTC
TRBJ2-3,TRBV28,many,12,.,CASRYGTDTQYF,TGTGCCAGCAGATATGGGACAGATACGCAGTATTTT
TRBJ2-2,TRBV29-1,many,12,.,CSVLEGTGELFF,TGCAGCGTGCTCGAGGGAACCGGGGAGCTGTTTTTT
TRBJ2-7,TRBV4-1,many,15,.,CASSQSTSRSYEQYF,TGCGCCAGCAGCCAATCAACCTCCCGATCCTACGAGCAGTACTTC
TRBJ1-1,TRBV12-3/TRBV12-4,many,17,.,CASSLIWTEFMNTEAFF,TGTGCCAGCAGTTTAATCTGGACGGAATTTATGAACACTGAAGCTTTCTTT
TRBJ2-2,TRBV27,few,15,TRBD1,CASSDQGANTGELFF,TGTGCCAGCAGTGATCAGGGGGCAAACACCGGGGAGCTGTTTTTT
TRBJ2-7,TRBV7-6,many,14,TRBD2,CASSLNSGGYEQYF,TGTGCCAGCAGCTTAAATAGCGGGGGCTACGAGCAGTACTTC
TRBJ1-1,TRBV30,many,14,.,CAWSVRPGNTEAFF,TGTGCCTGGAGTGTACGCCCGGGGAACACTGAAGCTTTCTTT
TRBJ2-2,TRBV7-2,many,16,TRBD1,CASSLPPGQGPGELFF,TGTGCCAGCAGCTTACCACCGGGACAGGGCCCCGGGGAGCTGTTTTTT
TRBJ1-2,TRBV19,many,15,.,CASSIAGGGNYGYTF,TGTGCCAGTAGTATAGCCGGGGGCGGTAACTATGGCTACACCTTC
TRBJ1-3,TRBV7-8,many,14,.,CASGSGGPGNTIYF,TGTGCCAGCGGATCTGGGGGTCCTGGAAACACCATATATTTT
TRBJ2-7,TRBV9,many,16,TRBD1,CASSVGDRNMIYEQYF,TGTGCCAGCAGCGTAGGGGACAGGAATATGATATACGAGCAGTACTTC
TRBJ2-7,TRBV7-9,many,15,TRBD1,CASSLTGEVSYEQYF,TGTGCCAGCAGCTTAACAGGGGAAGTGTCCTACGAGCAGTACTTC
TRBJ2-2,TRBV9,many,16,.,CASSASQGTMTGELFF,TGTGCCAGCAGCGCCAGCCAGGGGACAATGACCGGGGAGCTGTTTTTT
TRBJ2-7,TRBV14,few,13,.,CASSHGVGYEQYF,TGTGCCAGCAGCCATGGGGTCGGTTACGAGCAGTACTTC
TRBJ2-7,TRBV9,.,15,.,CASSPGQTYTHEQYF,TGTGCCAGCAGCCCCGGACAGACATATACCCACGAGCAGTACTTC
TRBJ2-3,TRBV29-1,many,14,.,CSVDTTRSTDTQYF,TGCAGCGTTGATACAACACGATCCACAGATACGCAGTATTTT
TRBJ2-7,TRBV20-1,many,12,.,CSVERSSYEQYF,TGCAGTGTTGAGCGGAGCTCCTACGAGCAGTACTTC
TRBJ2-3,TRBV20-1,few,15,TRBD2,CSARPRLAATDTQYF,TGCAGTGCTAGACCCCGACTAGCGGCCACAGATACGCAGTATTTT
TRBJ1-5,TRBV12-3/TRBV12-4,many,14,.,CASRNRDPNQPQHF,TGTGCCAGCAGGAACAGGGATCCCAATCAGCCCCAGCATTTT
TRBJ1-1,TRBV29-1,many,17,.,CSVEAYKLGGRDTEAFF,TGCAGCGTTGAAGCTTATAAACTGGGGGGTAGGGACACTGAAGCTTTCTTT
TRBJ2-5,TRBV27,.,14,.,CASSPTAYQETQYF,TGTGCCAGCAGTCCTACCGCGTACCAAGAGACCCAGTACTTC
TRBJ2-5,TRBV3-1,.,17,TRBD2,CASSQASSGGAGETQYF,TGTGCCAGCAGCCAAGCATCTAGCGGGGGGGCCGGAGAGACCCAGTACTTC
TRBJ1-2,TRBV28,many,11,TRBD1,CASSPGTATTF,TGTGCCAGCAGTCCGGGGACAGCCACCACCTTC
TRBJ2-5,TRBV7-9,many,13,TRBD1,CASSWDRGETQYF,TGTGCCAGCAGCTGGGACAGGGGAGAGACCCAGTACTTC